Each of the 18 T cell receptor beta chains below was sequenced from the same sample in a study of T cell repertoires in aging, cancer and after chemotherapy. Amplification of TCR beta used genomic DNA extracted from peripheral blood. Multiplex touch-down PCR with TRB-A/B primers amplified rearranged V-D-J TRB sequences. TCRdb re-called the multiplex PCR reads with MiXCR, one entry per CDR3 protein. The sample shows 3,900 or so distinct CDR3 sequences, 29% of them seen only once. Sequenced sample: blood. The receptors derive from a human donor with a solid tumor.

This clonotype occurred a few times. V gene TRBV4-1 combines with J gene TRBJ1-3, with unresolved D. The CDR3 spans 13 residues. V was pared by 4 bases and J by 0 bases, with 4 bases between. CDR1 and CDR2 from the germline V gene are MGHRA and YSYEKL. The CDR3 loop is CASSPASGNTIYF. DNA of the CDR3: TGCGCCAGCAGCCCTGCCTCTGGAAACACCATATATTTT.

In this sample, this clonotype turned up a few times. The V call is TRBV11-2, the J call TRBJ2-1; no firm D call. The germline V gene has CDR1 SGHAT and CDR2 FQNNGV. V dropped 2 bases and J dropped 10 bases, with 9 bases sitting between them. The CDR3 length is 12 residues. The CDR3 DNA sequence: TGTGCCAGCAGCTTAAAATCCACCGAGCAGTTCTTC. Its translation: CASSLKSTEQFF.

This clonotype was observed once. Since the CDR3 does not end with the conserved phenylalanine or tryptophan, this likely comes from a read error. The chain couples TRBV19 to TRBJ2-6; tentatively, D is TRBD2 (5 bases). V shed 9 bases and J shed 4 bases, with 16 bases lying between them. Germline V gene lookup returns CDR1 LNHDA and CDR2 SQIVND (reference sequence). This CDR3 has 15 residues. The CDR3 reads CASSPPRGGANVLTS. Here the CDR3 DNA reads TGTGCCAGCAGCCCCCCCCGAGGGGGGGCCAACGTCCTGACTTCC.

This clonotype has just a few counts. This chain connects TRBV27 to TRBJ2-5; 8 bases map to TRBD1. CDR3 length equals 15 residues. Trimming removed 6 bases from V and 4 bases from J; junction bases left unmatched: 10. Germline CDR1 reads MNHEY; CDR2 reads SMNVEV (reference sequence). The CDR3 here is CASSVRTGSRETQYF. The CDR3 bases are TGTGCCAGCAGCGTCCGGACAGGGTCGAGAGAGACCCAGTACTTC.

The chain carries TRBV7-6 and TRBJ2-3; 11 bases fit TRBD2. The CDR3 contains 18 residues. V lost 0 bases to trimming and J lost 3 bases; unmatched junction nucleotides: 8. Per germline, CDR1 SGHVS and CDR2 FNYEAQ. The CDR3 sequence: CASSLATTTSGRTDTQYF. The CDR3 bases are TGTGCCAGCAGCTTAGCGACCACTACTAGCGGGAGAACAGATACGCAGTATTTT. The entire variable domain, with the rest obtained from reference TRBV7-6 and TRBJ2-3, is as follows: GAGVSQSPRYKVTKRGQDVALRCDPISGHVSLYWYRQALGQGPEFLTYFNYEAQQDKSGLPNDRFSAERPEGSISTLTIQRTEQRDSAMYRCASSLATTTSGRTDTQYFGPGTRLTVL.

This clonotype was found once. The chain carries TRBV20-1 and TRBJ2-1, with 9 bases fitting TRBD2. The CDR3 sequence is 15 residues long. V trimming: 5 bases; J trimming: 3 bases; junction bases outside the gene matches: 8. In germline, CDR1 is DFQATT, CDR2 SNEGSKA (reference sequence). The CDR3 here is CSASPAGGHYNEQFF. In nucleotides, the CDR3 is TGCAGTGCTTCACCCGCGGGAGGGCACTACAATGAGCAGTTCTTC.

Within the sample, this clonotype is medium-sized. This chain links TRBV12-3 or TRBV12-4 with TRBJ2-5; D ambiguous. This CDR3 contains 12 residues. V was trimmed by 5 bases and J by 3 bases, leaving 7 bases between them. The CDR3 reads CASSPVEETQYF. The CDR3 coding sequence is TGTGCCAGCAGTCCCGTGGAAGAGACCCAGTACTTC.

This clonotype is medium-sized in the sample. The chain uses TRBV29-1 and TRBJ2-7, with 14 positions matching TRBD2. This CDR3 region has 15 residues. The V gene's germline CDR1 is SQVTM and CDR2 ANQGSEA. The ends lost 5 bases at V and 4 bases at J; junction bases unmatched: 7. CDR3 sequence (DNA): TGCAGCGTTCTATCCGGGACTAGCGGGAGTTACGAGCAGTACGTC. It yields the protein CSVLSGTSGSYEQYV.

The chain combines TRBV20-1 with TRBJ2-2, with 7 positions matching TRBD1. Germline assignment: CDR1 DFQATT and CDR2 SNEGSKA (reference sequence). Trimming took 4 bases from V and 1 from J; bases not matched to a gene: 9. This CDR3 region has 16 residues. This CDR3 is CSATDETGVNTGELFF. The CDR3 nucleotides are TGCAGTGCTACCGATGAAACAGGGGTGAACACCGGGGAGCTGTTTTTT.

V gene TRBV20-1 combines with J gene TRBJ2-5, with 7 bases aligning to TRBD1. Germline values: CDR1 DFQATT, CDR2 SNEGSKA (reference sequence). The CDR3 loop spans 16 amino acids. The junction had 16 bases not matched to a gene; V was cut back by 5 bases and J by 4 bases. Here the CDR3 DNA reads TGCAGTGCTCCACGACACTTTACAGGGGACGGAGAGACCCAGTACTTC. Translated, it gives CSAPRHFTGDGETQYF.

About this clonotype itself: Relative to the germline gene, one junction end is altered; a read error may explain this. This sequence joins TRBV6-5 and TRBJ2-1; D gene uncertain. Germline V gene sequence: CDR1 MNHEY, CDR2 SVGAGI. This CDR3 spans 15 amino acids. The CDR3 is CASSYRVSSYNEKFF. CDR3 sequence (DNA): TGTGCCAGCAGTTACCGGGTCAGCTCCTACAATGAGAAGTTCTTC.

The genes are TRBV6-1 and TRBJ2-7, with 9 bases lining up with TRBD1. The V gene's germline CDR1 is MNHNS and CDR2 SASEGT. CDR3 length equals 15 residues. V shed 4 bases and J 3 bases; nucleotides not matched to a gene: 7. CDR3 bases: TGTGCCAGCAGTGCGGGACAGGGAAATTTCTACGAGCAGTACTTC. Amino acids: CASSAGQGNFYEQYF.

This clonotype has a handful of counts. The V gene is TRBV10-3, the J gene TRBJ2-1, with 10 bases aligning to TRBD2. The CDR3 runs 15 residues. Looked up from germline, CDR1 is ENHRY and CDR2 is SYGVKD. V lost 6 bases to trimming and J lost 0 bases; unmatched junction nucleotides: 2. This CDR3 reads CAIRGLADSYNEQFF. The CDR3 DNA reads TGTGCCATCAGAGGACTAGCGGACTCCTACAATGAGCAGTTCTTC.

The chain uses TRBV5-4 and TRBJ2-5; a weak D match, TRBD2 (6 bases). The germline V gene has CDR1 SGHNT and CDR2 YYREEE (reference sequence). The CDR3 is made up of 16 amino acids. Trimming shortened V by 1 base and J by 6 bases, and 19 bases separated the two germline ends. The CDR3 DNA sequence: TGTGCCAGCAGCTTGCAATACGGAGCTAGCGAAAAGACCCAGTACTTC. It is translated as CASSLQYGASEKTQYF.

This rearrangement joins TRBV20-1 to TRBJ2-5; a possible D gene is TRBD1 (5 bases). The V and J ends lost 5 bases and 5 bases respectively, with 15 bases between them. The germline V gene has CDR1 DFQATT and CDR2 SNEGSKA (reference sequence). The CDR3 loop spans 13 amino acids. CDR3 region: CSAGTGAGETQYF. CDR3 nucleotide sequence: TGCAGTGCTGGTACTGGGGCAGGCGAGACCCAGTACTTC.

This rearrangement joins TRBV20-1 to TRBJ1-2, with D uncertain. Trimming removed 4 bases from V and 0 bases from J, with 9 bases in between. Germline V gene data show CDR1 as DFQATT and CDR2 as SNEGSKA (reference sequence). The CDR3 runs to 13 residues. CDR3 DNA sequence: TGCAGTGCTACCATCCTTCCTAACTATGGCTACACCTTC. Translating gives CSATILPNYGYTF.

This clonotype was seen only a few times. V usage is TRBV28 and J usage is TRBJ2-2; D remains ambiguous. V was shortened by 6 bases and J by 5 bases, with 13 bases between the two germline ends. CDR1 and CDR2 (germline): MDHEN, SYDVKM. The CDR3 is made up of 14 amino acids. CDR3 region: CASSLNPETGELFF. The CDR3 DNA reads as TGTGCCAGCAGCTTAAACCCGGAAACCGGGGAGCTGTTTTTT.

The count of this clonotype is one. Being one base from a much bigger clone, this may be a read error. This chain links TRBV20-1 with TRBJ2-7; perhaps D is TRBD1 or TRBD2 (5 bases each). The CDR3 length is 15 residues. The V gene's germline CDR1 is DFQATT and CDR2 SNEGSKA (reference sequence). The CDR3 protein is CSARDREAVRDELYV. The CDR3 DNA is TGCAGTGCTAGAGACCGGGAAGCCGTTCGGGACGAGCTGTACGTC.